This TCR beta chain is drawn from a study of T cells in Graves' hyperthyroidism and ophthalmopathy. Whole-study context: Pretreatment peripheral blood was obtained at initial diagnosis.

Used for diagnoses were clinical symptoms, serum thyroxine and TRAb, thyroid ultrasound and orbital computed tomography. RNA transcripts yielded amplified TCR beta CDR3 regions. A set of HTBI primers served as the primers for a first-round RT-PCR of the TCR CDR3. Each CDR3 protein is one row after TCRdb ran MiXCR on the multiplex PCR reads. The data show roughly 380,000 distinct CDR3 sequences, roughly 13% seen once. The study, taken as a whole, reports: Ophthalmopathy was separated from stable hyperthyroidism by a 13 V-J model. The model identified upcoming ophthalmopathy a median approximately seven months ahead of onset.

This clonotype occurred many times. Its antigen is as yet unknown. Germline loops: CDR1 ENHRY, CDR2 SYGVKD. The CDR3 is made up of 16 amino acids. V was pared by 0 bases and J by 5 bases, with 14 bases between. The chain couples TRBV10-3 to TRBJ1-5, with D possibly TRBD1 on 5 matching bases. This sequence originates from a woman between 18 and 29 years old with Graves' hyperthyroidism. Input material: blood. CDR3 in amino acids: CAISESPGGRDQPQHF. The CDR3 DNA follows: TGTGCCATCAGTGAGTCACCGGGGGGTAGAGATCAGCCCCAGCATTTT.